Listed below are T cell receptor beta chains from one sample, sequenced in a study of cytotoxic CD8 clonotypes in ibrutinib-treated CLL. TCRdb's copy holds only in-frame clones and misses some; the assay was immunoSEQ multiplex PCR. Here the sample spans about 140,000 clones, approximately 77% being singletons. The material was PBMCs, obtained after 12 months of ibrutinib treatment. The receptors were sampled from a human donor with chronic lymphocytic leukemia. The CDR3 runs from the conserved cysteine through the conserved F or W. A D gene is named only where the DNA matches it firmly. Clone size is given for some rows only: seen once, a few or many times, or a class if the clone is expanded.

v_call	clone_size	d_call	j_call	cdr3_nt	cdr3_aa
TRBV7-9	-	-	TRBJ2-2	TGTGCCAGCAGCTTTGCGGGGGCCTACACCGGGGAGCTGTTTTTT	CASSFAGAYTGELFF
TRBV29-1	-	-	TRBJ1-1	TGCAGCGTCCCCTCACAGGGTCCAGCTTTCTTT	CSVPSQGPAFF
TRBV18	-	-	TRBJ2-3	TGTGCCAGCTCACCAATAACGGGGGGCACAGATACGCAGTATTTT	CASSPITGGTDTQYF
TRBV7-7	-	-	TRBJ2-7	TGTGCTAGCAGCCTCAGGGTTTACGACGAGCAGTACTTC	CASSLRVYDEQYF
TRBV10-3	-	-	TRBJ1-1	TGTGCCATCAGCGCGCAGACCAGGGTATCTTTCACTGAAGCTTTCTTT	CAISAQTRVSFTEAFF
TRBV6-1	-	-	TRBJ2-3	TGTGCCAGCATCCCCGCCGACACCCGAGGGTATACGCAGTATTTT	CASIPADTRGYTQYF
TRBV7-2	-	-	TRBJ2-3	TGTGCCAGCAGCTTAGGATATTCGAGCACAGATACGCAGTATTTT	CASSLGYSSTDTQYF
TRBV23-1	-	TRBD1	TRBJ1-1	TGCGCCAGCAGTCAAGGACAGGGCATGAACACTGAAGCTTTCTTT	CASSQGQGMNTEAFF
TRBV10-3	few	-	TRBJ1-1	TGTGCCATCAGGCAGGAACACACTGAAGCTTTCTTT	CAIRQEHTEAFF
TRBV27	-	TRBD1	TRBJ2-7	TGTGCCAGCAGTGCGACAGGGGGTACCTACGAGCAGTACTTC	CASSATGGTYEQYF
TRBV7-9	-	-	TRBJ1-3	TGTGCCAGCAGTCCAGGGGCCGGAAACACCATATATTTT	CASSPGAGNTIYF
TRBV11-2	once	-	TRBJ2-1	TGTGCCAGCAGGACAGGTTTGAGGAATGAGCAGTTCTTC	CASRTGLRNEQFF
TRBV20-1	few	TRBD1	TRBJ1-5	TGCAGTGCCCAACAGGGGGGACTCCAGCATTTT	CSAQQGGLQHF
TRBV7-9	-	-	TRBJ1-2	TGTGCCAGCAGCTTAGGTCTCGAGGGCTACACCTTC	CASSLGLEGYTF
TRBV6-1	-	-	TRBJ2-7	TGTGCCATCAGTGAGCCCAGACAGGTCAGCTCCTACGAGCAGTACTTC	CAISEPRQVSSYEQYF
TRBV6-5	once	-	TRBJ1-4	TGTGCCAGCAGCTCGGATGAAAAACTGTTTTTT	CASSSDEKLFF
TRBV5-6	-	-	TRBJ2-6	TGTGCCAGCAGCTTGAGACTCAACGTCCTGACTTTC	CASSLRLNVLTF
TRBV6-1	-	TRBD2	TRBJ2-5	TGTGCCAGCAGTGATCCGGGACTAGCGGGGGGAGAGACCCAGTACTTC	CASSDPGLAGGETQYF
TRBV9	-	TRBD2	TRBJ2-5	TGTGCCAGCAGCCCCCGGGAGGGGAGGATTTGGGAGACCCAGTACTTC	CASSPREGRIWETQYF
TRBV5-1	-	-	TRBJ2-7	TGCGCCAGCAACATAGGACACGGCTCCTACGAGCAGTACTTC	CASNIGHGSYEQYF
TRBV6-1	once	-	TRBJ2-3	TGTGCTTCAGGTCAGCAGGACTACACAGATACGCAGTATTTT	CASGQQDYTDTQYF
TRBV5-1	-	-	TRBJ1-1	TGCGCCAGCAGCTTGGTGGGCAGGGGTAACACTGAAGCTTTCTTT	CASSLVGRGNTEAFF
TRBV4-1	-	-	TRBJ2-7	TGCGCCAGCAGCCAGGAGGGGGTGAGTCGGGTCTACGAGCAGTACTTC	CASSQEGVSRVYEQYF
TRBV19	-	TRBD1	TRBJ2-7	TGTGCCAGTAGTTCTCGACAGGGGAGCTCCTACGAGCAGTACTTC	CASSSRQGSSYEQYF